This T cell receptor beta chain emerged from a study of PD-1 blockade in classical Hodgkin lymphoma (dated by TCRdb to 2018 to 2021). As for the study more broadly: Nivolumab dosing was 3 mg/kg intravenously every 2 weeks, continuing until either disease progression or unacceptable toxicity. The study used CyTOF and TCR beta sequencing to define a peripheral blood immune signature of response to PD-1 blockade in classical Hodgkin lymphoma.

The germline V gene sets CDR1 to MNHEY and CDR2 to SVGAGI. From its cysteine to its phenylalanine, the CDR3 spans 14 amino acids. The entry retains the CDR3 DNA only, 42 bases that are in frame from base 1. Trimming removed 6 bases from V and 2 bases from J, leaving 14 bases between the germline ends. The full study reports these points: Baseline TCR diversity was reported to be lower in newly diagnosed patients than in healthy donors, and even lower in relapsed/refractory patients. By C4D1, a significant rise was seen in CD4+ TCR diversity but not in CD8+ TCR diversity (p=0.0027 vs p=0.16), and the rise was most apparent among complete responders (p=0.02). The study was restricted to a single clinical trial cohort, and the causes of repertoire differences, possibly disease activity or prior therapy, were left undefined. Diversity was lower in patients who began nivolumab less than 1 year after ASCT, so these patients were left out of later analyses to avoid confounding by immune reconstitution. Trial patients achieving complete response had baseline diversity similar to newly diagnosed patients, whereas partial responders and progressors had significantly lower diversity.

Sample time point, as interpreted from the label and publication: cycle 2 day 1 (C2D1) of nivolumab. All trial patients had relapsed after autologous stem cell transplantation, with cohorts A, B and C differing in prior brentuximab vedotin exposure. The trial cohort was composed of about 54 patients with relapsed/refractory classical Hodgkin lymphoma, for whom complete response, partial response or progressive disease was recorded as best overall response. In the multi-cohort phase II CheckMate 205 trial, trial patients received single-agent nivolumab. Best overall response was determined by an independent review committee according to the 2007 International Working Group response criteria. Trial PBMCs were collected immediately before nivolumab initiation (C1D1) and during therapy at cycle 2 day 1 and cycle 4 day 1. Peripheral blood was collected in 8 mL Vacutainer Cell Preparation Tubes, from which PBMCs were isolated by centrifugation and then cryopreserved.

Remarks on this clone: Its antigen is not yet known. No much larger clone is present one base from it, and per-base qualities are unavailable.

The Qiagen DNeasy kit was used to extract genomic DNA both from unsorted PBMCs and from the negatively selected CD4+ and CD8+ fractions. TCR beta CDR3 regions were subjected to amplification by immunoSEQ multiplex PCR with primers that anneal to V and J segments. Amplification bias was minimized using a synthetic immune receptor repertoire, and residual bias was removed computationally after sequencing. The authors processed their data as follows. Custom Python scripts were used to quantify repertoire diversity as the Shannon entropy index. Unsorted, CD4+ and CD8+ repertoires were examined separately, except in combined analyses, for which CD4+ and CD8+ sequences were merged in silico. A clone counted as expanded when the clone's frequency after treatment rose at least 2-fold relative to C1D1, and clones undetected at baseline were given a pseudocount of 0.5. Singleton clones were defined as clones with 0 or 1 copy at C1D1, and non-singleton clones were defined as clones with 2 or more copies. Clones expanded in unsorted samples were annotated as CD4+, CD8+ or unknown by matching protein sequences in sorted samples from the same patient. Wilcoxon tests were applied to paired samples to test diversity changes from C1D1 to C4D1. TCRdb mirrors the immuneACCESS table, restricted to in-frame sequences. Some clones are absent from its copies; in checked studies, under half trace to an unresolved V gene, and the reason for the others is unknown. The DNA gave D and trimming, while V, J and clone size come from that table. Here the sample has around 50,000 clones; about 91% occur a single time. The top ten clones comprise more than 9% of the sample.

This TCR was sampled from a human donor with classical Hodgkin lymphoma. The sequence links TRBV6-5 to TRBJ2-7, and TRBD1 may be the D gene, going by 6 matching bases. Sequenced material: peripheral blood mononuclear cells (PBMCs), taken before the second cycle of nivolumab. At the DNA level, the sequence is TGTGCCAGCAGACCCCGACAGGAGGCCTACGAGCAGTACTTC. Its translation is CASRPRQEAYEQYF.